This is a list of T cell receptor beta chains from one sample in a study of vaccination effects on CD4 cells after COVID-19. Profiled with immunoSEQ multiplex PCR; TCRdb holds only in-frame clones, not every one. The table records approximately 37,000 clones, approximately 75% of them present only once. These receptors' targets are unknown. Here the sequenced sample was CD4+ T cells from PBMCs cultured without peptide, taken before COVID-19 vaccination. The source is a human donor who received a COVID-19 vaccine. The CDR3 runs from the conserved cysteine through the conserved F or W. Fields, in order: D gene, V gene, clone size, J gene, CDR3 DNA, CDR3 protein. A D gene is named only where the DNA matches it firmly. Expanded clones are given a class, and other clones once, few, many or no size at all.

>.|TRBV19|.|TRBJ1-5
TGTGCCAGTAGTAAGGTCAGGGAAGATCAGCCCCAGCATTTT
CASSKVREDQPQHF
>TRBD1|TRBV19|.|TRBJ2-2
TGTGCCAGCAAGCAACTGGGGACAGGAAACACCGGGGAGCTGTTTTTT
CASKQLGTGNTGELFF
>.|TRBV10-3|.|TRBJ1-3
TGTGCCATCAGCCGTGGAAACACCATATATTTT
CAISRGNTIYF
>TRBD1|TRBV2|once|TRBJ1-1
TGTGCCAGCAGACCCGACAGGGGAGGGACTGAAGCTTTCTTT
CASRPDRGGTEAFF
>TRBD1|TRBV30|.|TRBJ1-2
TGTGCCTGGAGTGTCACATTGAGCAGGGGGGGAGGCTACACCTTC
CAWSVTLSRGGGYTF
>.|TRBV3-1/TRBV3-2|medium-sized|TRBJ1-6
TGTGCCAGCAGCCAAGGTGGGGACAACTCACCCCTCCACTTT
CASSQGGDNSPLHF
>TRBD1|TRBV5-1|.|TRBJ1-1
TGCGCCAGCAGCTCCGGGACAGGGGGCGAAGCTTTCTTT
CASSSGTGGEAFF
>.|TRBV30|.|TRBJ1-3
TGTGCCTGGAGGACCCTGGCCTCTGGAAACACCATATATTTT
CAWRTLASGNTIYF
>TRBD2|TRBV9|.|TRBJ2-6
TGTGCCAGCAGCCCCAGCGGGAGACACAGCTCTGGGGCCAACGTCCTGACTTTC
CASSPSGRHSSGANVLTF
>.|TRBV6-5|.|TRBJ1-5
TGTGCCAGCAGTTACTCGGGTAATAGCAATCAGCCCCAGCATTTT
CASSYSGNSNQPQHF
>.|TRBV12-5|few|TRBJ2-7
TGTGCTAGTGCAGGGCCTACCTACGAGCAGTACTTC
CASAGPTYEQYF
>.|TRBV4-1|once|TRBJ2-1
TGCGCCAGCAGCCAGATTAGCGGCAATGAGCAGTTCTTC
CASSQISGNEQFF
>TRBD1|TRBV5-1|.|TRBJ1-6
TGCGCCAGCAGCGACCGGGACAGAGGTTCACCCCTCCACTTT
CASSDRDRGSPLHF
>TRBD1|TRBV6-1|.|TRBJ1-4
TGTGCCAGCAGTGAAGATAGGACAGGGGGGACGGCAACTAATGAAAAACTGTTTTTT
CASSEDRTGGTATNEKLFF
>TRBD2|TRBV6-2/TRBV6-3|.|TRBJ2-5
TGTGCCAGCAGTGGACTAGCGGTCAAGACCCAGTACTTC
CASSGLAVKTQYF
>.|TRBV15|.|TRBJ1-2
TGTGCCACCAGCACCCGACGACCTAACTATGGCTACACCTTC
CATSTRRPNYGYTF
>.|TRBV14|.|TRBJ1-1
TGTGCCAGCAGCCCGAGTACGAGGGTGGGCCGGGCTTTCTTT
CASSPSTRVGRAFF
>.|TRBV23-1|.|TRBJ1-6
TGCGCCAGCGGGGGGGAGGGGCTGGGGTTT
CASGGEGLGF
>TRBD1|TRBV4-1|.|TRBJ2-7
TGCGCCAGCAGCCCTGACAGGGCCTACGAGCAGTACTTC
CASSPDRAYEQYF
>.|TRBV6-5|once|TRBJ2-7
TGTGCCAGCAGTTACGTCGGGAGTTCAGGGTACGAGCAGTACTTC
CASSYVGSSGYEQYF
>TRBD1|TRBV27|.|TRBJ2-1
TGTGCCAGCAGCTTGGACAGGGAGCAGTTCTTC
CASSLDREQFF
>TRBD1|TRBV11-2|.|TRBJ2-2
TGTGCCAGCAGCTTAGGACAGGGCAGGCTGTTTTTT
CASSLGQGRLFF
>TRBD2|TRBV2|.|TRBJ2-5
TGTGCCAGCAGTGACTCTGCCAGCGGGGGGGCCATAGGGTACCAAGAGACCCAGTACTTC
CASSDSASGGAIGYQETQYF
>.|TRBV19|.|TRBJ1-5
TGTGCCAGTAAGACGCCGGGACGGCCAAATCAGCCCCAGCATTTT
CASKTPGRPNQPQHF
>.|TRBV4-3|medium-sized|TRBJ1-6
TGCGCCAGCAGCCAAGACCAGTATAATTCACCCCTCCACTTT
CASSQDQYNSPLHF
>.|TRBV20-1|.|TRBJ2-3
TGCAGTGCACCCGGACCCAATACGCAGTATTTT
CSAPGPNTQYF
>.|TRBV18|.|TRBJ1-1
TGTGCCAGCTCCCAGTTGAACACTGAAGCTTTCTTT
CASSQLNTEAFF
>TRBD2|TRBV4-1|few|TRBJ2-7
TGCGCCAGCAGCCGTCGGCCGGGACTAGCGGGAGGTAACGACGAGCAGTACTTC
CASSRRPGLAGGNDEQYF
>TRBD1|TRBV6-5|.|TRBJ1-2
TGTGCCAGCAGTTACGCATGGGACAGGGGAGTAGGAGGCTACACCTTC
CASSYAWDRGVGGYTF
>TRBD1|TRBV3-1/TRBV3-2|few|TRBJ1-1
TGTGCCAGCAGCCCGAGCGGGACAGGGACGCAACAAGCTTTCTTT
CASSPSGTGTQQAFF
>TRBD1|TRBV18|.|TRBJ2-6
TGTGCCAGCTCACCATTTTCAGGGGGCTCCTCTGGGGCCAACGTCCTGACTTTC
CASSPFSGGSSGANVLTF
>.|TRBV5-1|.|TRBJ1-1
TGCGCCAGCAGCGCCATGACAGATACTGAAGCTTTCTTT
CASSAMTDTEAFF
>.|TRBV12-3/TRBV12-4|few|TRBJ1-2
TGTGCCAGCGTAGGGGACGCTAGGAGCTACACCTTC
CASVGDARSYTF
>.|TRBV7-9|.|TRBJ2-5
TGTGCCAGCAGCTTAGTTCAGGGTGAAACCCAGTACTTC
CASSLVQGETQYF
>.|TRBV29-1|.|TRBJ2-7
TGCAGCGGTTTGGACGCCCGTTCCTACGAGCAGTACTTC
CSGLDARSYEQYF
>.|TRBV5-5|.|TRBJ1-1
TGTGCCAGCAGCTTGGCGCCGGGGAACACTGAAGCTTTCTTT
CASSLAPGNTEAFF
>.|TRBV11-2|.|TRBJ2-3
TGTGCCAGCAGCCCCGATAGCGGACCCACAGATACGCAGTATTTT
CASSPDSGPTDTQYF
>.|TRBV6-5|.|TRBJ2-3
TGTGCCAGCACGGCTAGATCGATGACAGATACGCAGTATTTT
CASTARSMTDTQYF
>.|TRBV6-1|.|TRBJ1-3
TGTGCCAGCAGTGAAGCGCCTCGGCTAACTGGAAACACCATATATTTT
CASSEAPRLTGNTIYF
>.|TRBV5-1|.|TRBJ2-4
TGCGCCAGCAGCTACGACAGGGCTAGCGGTGCGGACATTCAGTACTTC
CASSYDRASGADIQYF
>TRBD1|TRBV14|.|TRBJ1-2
TGTGCCAGCAGTCAGAGGACAGGGGTAAACTATGGCTACACCTTC
CASSQRTGVNYGYTF
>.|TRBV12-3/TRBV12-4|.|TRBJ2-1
TGTGCCAGCAGCCCCCTTTACAATGAGCAGTTCTTC
CASSPLYNEQFF
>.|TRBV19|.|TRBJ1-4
TGTGCCAGTAGTTCCCCTGCAACTAATGAAAAACTGTTTTTT
CASSSPATNEKLFF
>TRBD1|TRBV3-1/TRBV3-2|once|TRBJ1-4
TGTGCCAGCAGCCAAGACCCGACAGGGAATGAAAAACTGTTTTTT
CASSQDPTGNEKLFF
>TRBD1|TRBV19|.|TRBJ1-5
TGTGCCAGTAGTGGGACAGGGACTATCTTGCCCCAGCATTTT
CASSGTGTILPQHF
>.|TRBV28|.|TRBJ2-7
TGTGCCAGCAGCGTGGGATTGCTAATCGGGGAGCAGTACTTC
CASSVGLLIGEQYF
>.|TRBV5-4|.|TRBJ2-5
TGTGCCAGCAGCGGGCAGGATGAAGAGACCCAGTACTTC
CASSGQDEETQYF
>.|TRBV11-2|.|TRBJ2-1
TGTGCCAGCAGCTTAGCACCCAGGGTGGATGAGCAGTTCTTC
CASSLAPRVDEQFF
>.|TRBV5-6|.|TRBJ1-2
TGTGCCAGCAGACCGAGCCGGCAGGGTAACTATGGCTACACCTTC
CASRPSRQGNYGYTF
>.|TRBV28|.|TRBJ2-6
TGTGCCAGCAGTTTATTGGAGAGCTCTGGGGCCAACGTCCTGACTTTC
CASSLLESSGANVLTF
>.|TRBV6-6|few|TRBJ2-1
TGTGCCAGCACCGAGCCCTGGGCTACGCACAATGAGCAGTTCTTC
CASTEPWATHNEQFF
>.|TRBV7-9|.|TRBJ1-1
TGTGCCAGCAGCTTAGATCCAGTCAACACTGAAGCTTTCTTT
CASSLDPVNTEAFF
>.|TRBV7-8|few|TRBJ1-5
TGTGCCAGCAGTTATCAAGGGAGCAATCAGCCCCAGCATTTT
CASSYQGSNQPQHF
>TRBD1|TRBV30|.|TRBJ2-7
TGTGCCTGGAATACGGGGACAGGTCCCTACGAGCAGTACTTC
CAWNTGTGPYEQYF
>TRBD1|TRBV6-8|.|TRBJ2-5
TGTGCCAGCATTGACAGGGGAGTGACCCAGTACTTC
CASIDRGVTQYF
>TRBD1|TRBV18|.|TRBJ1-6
TGTGCCAGCTCACCACCGAGACAGGGTGGCAATTCACCCCTCCACTTT
CASSPPRQGGNSPLHF
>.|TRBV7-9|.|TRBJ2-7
TGTGCCAGCAGCTTATATGGTGGCGTCTACGAGCAGTACTTC
CASSLYGGVYEQYF